These 28 T cell receptor beta chains were all obtained from the same sample, sequenced in a study of T cells after yellow fever vaccination. TCRdb passed the 5' RACE reads through MiXCR, listing each CDR3 protein once. The data contain about 630,000 distinct CDR3 sequences, roughly 12% of them seen just once; the ten biggest clones take up about 16%. The source material was PBMCs, sampled on the day of the yellow fever booster vaccination. The receptors come from a man aged 25 to 45 who received the YFV17D yellow fever vaccine.

This clonotype has just a few counts. The junction departs from germline at one end; a sequencing error may be responsible. The chain links TRBV20-1 to TRBJ1-4, with 7 bases that match TRBD1. Germline V gene lookup returns CDR1 DFQATT and CDR2 SNEGSKA (reference sequence). This CDR3 contains 13 residues. The CDR3 DNA follows: TGCAGTGCTGGAGACAGGGTTGGGGAAAAACTGTTTTTT. Its translation is CSAGDRVGEKLFF.

This clonotype has a handful of counts. The CDR3 region is CASSLQGGSEKLFF. CDR3 coding DNA: TGTGCCAGCAGCCTACAGGGGGGAAGCGAAAAACTGTTTTTT. This chain connects TRBV5-5 to TRBJ1-4; 8 bases map to TRBD1. The V gene end was trimmed by 4 bases and the J gene end by 8 bases; junction bases not matched to a gene: 7. CDR1 and CDR2 from the germline V gene are SGHKS and YYEKEE (reference sequence). This CDR3 region has 14 residues.

There are a few counts of this clonotype. A much larger clone is a single base away; this may be a read error. The chain employs TRBV10-3 and TRBJ2-7; 7 positions agree with TRBD1. Germline CDR1 and CDR2: ENHRY and SYGVKD. This CDR3 region has 13 residues. With 6 bases clipped from V and 3 bases from J, the junction kept 5 bases outside the gene matches. CDR3 in DNA: TGTGCCATCAGCTCGGGACAGAGCTACGAGCAGTACTTC. The encoded protein is CAISSGQSYEQYF.

This clonotype showed up just a few times. The rearrangement links TRBV4-2 to TRBJ2-2; D may match TRBD1 or TRBD2 (5 bases each). Trimming stripped 2 bases from V and 3 bases from J, with 7 bases between. Germline CDR1 reads LGHNA; CDR2 reads YNFKEQ. The CDR3 is made up of 14 amino acids. The CDR3 region is CASSQLGDTGELFF. The CDR3 DNA sequence: TGTGCCAGCAGCCAACTGGGGGACACCGGGGAGCTGTTTTTT.

A few counts support this clonotype. The chain employs TRBV11-3 and TRBJ2-2; TRBD1 matches at 7 bases. The CDR3 spans 15 residues. Germline CDR1 and CDR2: SGHNT and YENEEA. The J segment lost 4 bases and the V segment lost 4 bases, leaving 6 bases of the junction unmatched. The DNA of the CDR3 is TGTGCCAGCAGCTCGACAGGGAGTGCCACCGGGGAGCTGTTTTTT. This translates into CASSSTGSATGELFF.

The V gene is TRBV5-1, the J gene TRBJ2-7; D ambiguous. The CDR3 covers 12 residues. Germline loops: CDR1 SGHRS, CDR2 YFSETQ. V gave up 2 bases and J gave up 2 bases, with 5 bases separating them. The CDR3 protein is CASSFNAYEQYF. The CDR3 region has the DNA TGCGCCAGCAGCTTTAACGCCTACGAGCAGTACTTC.

The gene calls are TRBV20-1 and TRBJ2-1; 8 bases are shared with TRBD2. The ends lost 4 bases at V and 8 bases at J; junction bases unmatched: 13. The V gene's germline CDR1 is DFQATT and CDR2 SNEGSKA (reference sequence). This CDR3 spans 15 amino acids. CDR3 residues: CSATSISGSRYEQFF. In DNA form, the CDR3 reads TGCAGTGCTACCTCCATAAGCGGGAGTAGATATGAGCAGTTCTTC.

This clonotype was seen a handful of times. CDR3 residues: CASSYPSGNSPLHF. The CDR3 DNA follows: TGTGCCAGCAGTTACCCCTCGGGGAATTCACCCCTCCACTTT. The rearrangement links TRBV6-5 to TRBJ1-6; unclear D gene. The V gene's germline CDR1 is MNHEY and CDR2 SVGAGI. The length of the CDR3 is 14 residues. The V end lost 2 bases, the J end lost 7 bases, and 9 bases lay between the germline ends.

The chain couples TRBV20-1 to TRBJ2-7; TRBD2 might be the D (6 bases). Germline V gene lookup returns CDR1 DFQATT and CDR2 SNEGSKA (reference sequence). V was trimmed by 2 bases and J by 1 base, leaving 12 bases between them. The CDR3 is 14 amino acids. The CDR3 protein is CSARMGSGSYEQYF. The CDR3 DNA reads TGCAGTGCTAGAATGGGTAGCGGTTCCTACGAGCAGTACTTC.

This clonotype was seen a few times. This sequence joins TRBV12-3 or TRBV12-4 and TRBJ1-5; D is unclear. The V end lost 5 bases, the J end lost 5 bases, and 10 bases lay between the germline ends. The CDR3 is 13 residues long. CDR3 residues: CASSRPPDQPQHF. The CDR3 coding sequence is TGTGCCAGCAGTCGACCCCCAGATCAGCCCCAGCATTTT.

The rearrangement uses TRBV6-1 and TRBJ1-5; no clear D. V was shortened by 2 bases and J by 5 bases, with 13 bases between the two germline ends. The CDR3 is made up of 15 amino acids. Germline CDR1 MNHNS, CDR2 SASEGT. CDR3 nucleotide sequence: TGTGCCAGCAGTGAAAGGGCAGGTTTGGATCAGCCCCAGCATTTT. Its translation is CASSERAGLDQPQHF.

This clonotype has just a few counts. This chain joins TRBV28 and TRBJ2-1, with TRBD1 identical over 7 bases. Germline V gene sequence: CDR1 MDHEN, CDR2 SYDVKM. The length of the CDR3 is 16 residues. The junction had 15 bases not matched to a gene; V was cut back by 5 bases and J by 8 bases. CDR3 sequence reads: CASSQKSGRQGYEQFF. DNA of the CDR3: TGTGCCAGCAGTCAGAAAAGCGGAAGACAGGGTTATGAGCAGTTCTTC.

V is TRBV6-9 and J is TRBJ2-7, with D tentatively TRBD1 or TRBD2 (5 bases each). This CDR3 contains 15 residues. Germline loops: CDR1 MNHGY, CDR2 SVAAGI. V lost 2 bases, J lost 3 bases, and 14 bases lay in between. CDR3 sequence: CASSYQGLGVYEQYF. DNA for the CDR3: TGTGCCAGCAGTTATCAGGGCCTCGGGGTCTACGAGCAGTACTTC.

The gene calls are TRBV6-1 and TRBJ1-4; weak D call: TRBD1 (5 bases). Per the germline V gene, CDR1 is MNHNS and CDR2 is SASEGT. Deletions cut 3 bases from V and 4 bases from J, with 6 bases between. The length of the CDR3 is 13 residues. CDR3 protein: CASSDRVNEKLFF. The DNA of the CDR3 is TGTGCCAGCAGTGACAGGGTTAATGAAAAACTGTTTTTT.

This sequence joins TRBV7-9 and TRBJ2-1; D is ambiguous. The CDR3 sequence is 13 residues long. V lost 1 base, J lost 6 bases, and 7 bases lay in between. The germline gives CDR1 SEHNR, CDR2 FQNEAQ (reference sequence). CDR3: CASSLETFNEQFF. The CDR3 bases are TGTGCCAGCAGCTTAGAGACCTTCAATGAGCAGTTCTTC.

This chain links TRBV10-3 with TRBJ1-5, with D possibly being TRBD1 (6 bases). CDR3 length: 14 amino acids. Trimming removed 10 bases at V and 2 bases at J, with 15 bases between. Germline lookup yields CDR1 ENHRY and CDR2 SYGVKD. This chain's CDR3 is CATDRDIGNQPQHF. The CDR3 region has the DNA TGTGCCACCGACCGGGACATTGGCAATCAGCCCCAGCATTTT.

This clonotype was observed at least ten times. The V and J genes are TRBV5-1 and TRBJ2-1; 10 bases line up with TRBD2. Germline V lookup: CDR1 SGHRS, CDR2 YFSETQ. This CDR3 has 16 amino acids. Trimming took 4 bases from V and 9 from J; bases not matched to a gene: 13. Here the CDR3 DNA reads TGCGCCAGCAGCCAGATACCGGGACTAGCGTTAGGTGAGCAGTTCTTC. It encodes CASSQIPGLALGEQFF. Filled out from reference TRBV5-1 and TRBJ2-1, the complete variable domain reads KAGVTQTPRYLIKTRGQQVTLSCSPISGHRSVSWYQQTPGQGLQFLFEYFSETQRNKGNFPGRFSGRQFSNSRSEMNVSTLELGDSALYLCASSQIPGLALGEQFFGPGTRLTVL.

This clonotype has a handful of counts. At one end, the junction sequence differs from germline, possibly due to a read error. V is TRBV5-5 and J is TRBJ2-1, with TRBD1 matching 8 bases. Looked up from germline, CDR1 is SGHKS and CDR2 is YYEKEE (reference sequence). CDR3 size: 16 residues. CDR3 protein: CASSWRDRISYNEQLF. In DNA, the CDR3 is TGTGCCAGCAGCTGGCGGGACAGGATCTCCTACAATGAGCAGCTCTTC.

This clonotype has more than one count but fewer than ten. The chain joins TRBV5-4 to TRBJ1-5; tentative D call: TRBD1 (5 bases). V was cut by 0 bases and J by 6 bases, with 7 bases left in between. The CDR3 covers 13 residues. Germline loops: CDR1 SGHNT, CDR2 YYREEE (reference sequence). CDR3 nucleotide sequence: TGTGCCAGCAGCTTGGAAGGGGTTCAGCCCCAGCATTTT. Translating gives CASSLEGVQPQHF.

This clonotype showed up just a few times. The chain is built from TRBV20-1 and TRBJ1-1, with D tentatively TRBD1 (6 bases). Looked up from germline, CDR1 is DFQATT and CDR2 is SNEGSKA (reference sequence). The CDR3 spans 15 residues. V shed 5 bases and J shed 2 bases, with 18 bases lying between them. This CDR3 reads CSAAPPTTGNTEAFF. As DNA, the CDR3 is TGCAGTGCTGCTCCCCCCACGACAGGAAACACTGAAGCTTTCTTT.

This clonotype turned up a few times. This chain connects TRBV7-9 to TRBJ2-1; D unresolved. The CDR3 covers 10 residues. V was shortened by 10 bases and J by 6 bases, with 7 bases between the two germline ends. Germline values: CDR1 SEHNR, CDR2 FQNEAQ (reference sequence). The CDR3 DNA sequence: TGTGCCATCGTGGGCAATGAGCAGTTCTTC. It is translated as CAIVGNEQFF.

This rearrangement joins TRBV18 to TRBJ2-7; TRBD1 matches 9 bases. The V gene end was trimmed by 0 bases and the J gene end by 2 bases; junction bases not matched to a gene: 2. CDR3 length: 15 amino acids. Germline CDR1 is KGHSH and CDR2 is LQKENI. For the CDR3, the DNA is TGTGCCAGCTCACCACCGGACAGGGGAACCTACGAGCAGTACTTC. It specifies CASSPPDRGTYEQYF. Full variable domain (rest looked up from reference TRBV18 and TRBJ2-7): NAGVMQNPRHLVRRRGQEARLRCSPMKGHSHVYWYRQLPEEGLKFMVYLQKENIIDESGMPKERFSAEFPKEGPSILRIQQVVRGDSAAYFCASSPPDRGTYEQYFGPGTRLTVT.

This clonotype has only a few counts. The germline gene is not matched at one end of the junction; a read error may be the cause. In DNA form, the CDR3 reads TGTGCCAGCACCTTAGGTTCGTTTGGTGAGCAGTTCTTC. The encoded protein is CASTLGSFGEQFF. J is TRBJ2-1 and V is TRBV7-2; D remains unclear. The CDR3 is 13 amino acids. Germline V CDR1 and CDR2: SGHTA, FQGNSA.

This chain connects TRBV11-2 to TRBJ2-7; 9 bases agree with TRBD1. Germline CDR1 is SGHAT and CDR2 is FQNNGV. The junction had 4 bases not matched to a gene; V was cut back by 4 bases and J by 3 bases. The CDR3 is made up of 14 amino acids. CDR3 residues: CASSSMTGGYEQYF. The CDR3 bases are TGTGCCAGCAGCTCTATGACAGGGGGCTACGAGCAGTACTTC.

The V and J genes are TRBV20-1 and TRBJ2-5; either TRBD1 or TRBD2 may fit D (5 bases each). The CDR3 loop spans 14 amino acids. V was trimmed by 6 bases and J by 5 bases, leaving 19 bases between them. Germline V gives CDR1 DFQATT, CDR2 SNEGSKA (reference sequence). DNA of the CDR3: TGCAGTGCAGCCGGGACGAATTCTCGGGAGACCCAGTACTTC. Residues: CSAAGTNSRETQYF.

CDR3 sequence reads: CASSFVEDRGSGYTF. DNA of the CDR3: TGTGCCAGCAGCTTCGTCGAGGACCGAGGGAGTGGCTACACCTTC. The chain is built from TRBV7-9 and TRBJ1-2; D remains unclear. This CDR3 contains 15 residues. In germline, CDR1 is SEHNR, CDR2 FQNEAQ (reference sequence). Between the trimmed V and J ends, which lost 3 bases and 7 bases, there was a span of 18 bases.

This clonotype was detected many times. The rearrangement joins TRBV29-1 to TRBJ2-5, with 13 nucleotides matching TRBD2. J gave up 4 bases and V 8 bases, and 13 bases lay outside the gene matches. The germline V gene has CDR1 SQVTM and CDR2 ANQGSEA. The CDR3 totals 16 residues. The CDR3 here is CSPSGTSGTEGETQYF. DNA of the CDR3: TGCAGCCCTTCCGGGACTAGCGGGACTGAGGGAGAGACCCAGTACTTC.

This chain joins TRBV18 and TRBJ2-7; 9 bases map to TRBD2. CDR3 size: 15 residues. V shed 3 bases, J shed 6 bases, and the junction held 9 bases outside the gene matches. Looked up from germline, CDR1 is KGHSH and CDR2 is LQKENI. For the CDR3, the DNA is TGTGCCAGCTCACCGAAGCTAGCGGGGTATCCCGAGCAGTACTTC. This sequence encodes CASSPKLAGYPEQYF.